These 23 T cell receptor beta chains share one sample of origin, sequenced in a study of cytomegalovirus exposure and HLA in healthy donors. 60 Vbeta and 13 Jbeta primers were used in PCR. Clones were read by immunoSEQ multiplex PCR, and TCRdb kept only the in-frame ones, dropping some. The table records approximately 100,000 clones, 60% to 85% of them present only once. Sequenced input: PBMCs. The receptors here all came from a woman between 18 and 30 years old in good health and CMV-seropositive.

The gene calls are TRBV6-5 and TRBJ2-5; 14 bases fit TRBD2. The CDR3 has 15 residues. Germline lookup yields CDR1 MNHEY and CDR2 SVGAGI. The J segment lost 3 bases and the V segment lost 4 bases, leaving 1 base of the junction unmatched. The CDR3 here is CASSSGLAGEETQYF. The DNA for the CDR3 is TGTGCCAGCAGTTCGGGACTAGCGGGAGAAGAGACCCAGTACTTC.

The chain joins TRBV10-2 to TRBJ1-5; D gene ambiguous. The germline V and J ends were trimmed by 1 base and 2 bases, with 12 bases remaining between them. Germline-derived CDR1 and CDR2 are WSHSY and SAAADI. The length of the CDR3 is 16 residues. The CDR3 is CASSEFGSRGNQPQHF. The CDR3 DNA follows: TGCGCCAGCAGTGAGTTCGGAAGTCGGGGCAATCAGCCCCAGCATTTT.

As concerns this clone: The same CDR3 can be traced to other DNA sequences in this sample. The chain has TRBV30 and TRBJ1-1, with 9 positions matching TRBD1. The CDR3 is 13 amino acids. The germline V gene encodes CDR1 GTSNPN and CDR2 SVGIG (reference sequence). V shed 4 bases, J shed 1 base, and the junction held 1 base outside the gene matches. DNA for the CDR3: TGTGCCTGGAAGGGACAGGGGAACACTGAAGCTTTCTTT. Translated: CAWKGQGNTEAFF.

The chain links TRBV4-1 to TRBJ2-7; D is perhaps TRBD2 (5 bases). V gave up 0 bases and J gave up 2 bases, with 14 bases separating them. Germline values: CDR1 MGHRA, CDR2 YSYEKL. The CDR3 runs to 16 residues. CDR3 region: CASSQEEGSYTYEQYF. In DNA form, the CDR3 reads TGCGCCAGCAGCCAAGAGGAAGGGAGCTACACCTACGAGCAGTACTTC.

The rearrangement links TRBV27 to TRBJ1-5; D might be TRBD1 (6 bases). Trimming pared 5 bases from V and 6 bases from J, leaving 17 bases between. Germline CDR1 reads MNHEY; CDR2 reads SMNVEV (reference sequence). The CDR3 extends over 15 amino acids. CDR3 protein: CASSEQGGQGQPQHF. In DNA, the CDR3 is TGTGCCAGCAGTGAACAGGGTGGGCAGGGTCAGCCCCAGCATTTT.

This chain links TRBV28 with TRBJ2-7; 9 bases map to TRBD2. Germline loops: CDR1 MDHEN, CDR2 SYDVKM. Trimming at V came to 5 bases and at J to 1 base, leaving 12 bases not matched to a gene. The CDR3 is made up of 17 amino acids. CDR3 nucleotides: TGTGCCAGCAGTGAGCTGTTAGGGGCGGGAGGGTCCTACGAGCAGTACTTC. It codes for CASSELLGAGGSYEQYF. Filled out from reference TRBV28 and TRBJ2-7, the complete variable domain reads DVKVTQSSRYLVKRTGEKVFLECVQDMDHENMFWYRQDPGLGLRLIYFSYDVKMKEKGDIPEGYSVSREKKERFSLILESASTNQTSMYLCASSELLGAGGSYEQYFGPGTRLTVT.

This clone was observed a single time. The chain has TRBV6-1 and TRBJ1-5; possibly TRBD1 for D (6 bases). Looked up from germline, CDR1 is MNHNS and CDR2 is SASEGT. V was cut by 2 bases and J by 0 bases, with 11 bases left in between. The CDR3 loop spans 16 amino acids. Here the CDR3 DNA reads TGTGCCAGCAGTGAAAGGGGGGGCTATAGCAATCAGCCCCAGCATTTT. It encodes CASSERGGYSNQPQHF.

In DNA form, the CDR3 reads TGCGCCAGCACGGGGACAGGCTCCTACAATGAGCAGTTCTTC. Protein: CASTGTGSYNEQFF. The chain links TRBV5-1 to TRBJ2-1; 8 positions agree with TRBD1. The germline V gene encodes CDR1 SGHRS and CDR2 YFSETQ. The CDR3 has 14 residues. V lost 6 bases and J lost 0; bases outside the gene matches: 2.

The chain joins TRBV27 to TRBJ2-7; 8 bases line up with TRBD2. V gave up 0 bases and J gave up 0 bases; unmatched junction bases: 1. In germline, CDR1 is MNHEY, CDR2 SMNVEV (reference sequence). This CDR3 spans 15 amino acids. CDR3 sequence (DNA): TGTGCCAGCAGTTTATCCCTAGCGGGCTCCTACGAGCAGTACTTC. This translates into CASSLSLAGSYEQYF.

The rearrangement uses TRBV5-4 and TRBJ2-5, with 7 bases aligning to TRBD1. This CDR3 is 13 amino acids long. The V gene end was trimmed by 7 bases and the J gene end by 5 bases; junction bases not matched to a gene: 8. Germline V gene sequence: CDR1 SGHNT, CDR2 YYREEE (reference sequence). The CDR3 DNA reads TGTGCCAGCCGACAGGGTACAACGGAGACCCAGTACTTC. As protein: CASRQGTTETQYF.

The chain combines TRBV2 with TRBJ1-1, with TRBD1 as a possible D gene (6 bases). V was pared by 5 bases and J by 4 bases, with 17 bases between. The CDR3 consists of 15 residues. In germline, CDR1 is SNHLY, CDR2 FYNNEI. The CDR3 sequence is CASSRPGVLGTEAFF. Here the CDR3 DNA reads TGTGCCAGCAGTAGACCAGGGGTTTTGGGCACTGAAGCTTTCTTT.

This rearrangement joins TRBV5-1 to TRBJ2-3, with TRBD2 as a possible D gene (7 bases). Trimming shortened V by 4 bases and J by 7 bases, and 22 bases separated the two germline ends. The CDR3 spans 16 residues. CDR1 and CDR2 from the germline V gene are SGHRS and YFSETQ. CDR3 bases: TGCGCCAGCAGCCGGGGGGAAACTAGGGACACCAATACGCAGTATTTT. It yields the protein CASSRGETRDTNTQYF.

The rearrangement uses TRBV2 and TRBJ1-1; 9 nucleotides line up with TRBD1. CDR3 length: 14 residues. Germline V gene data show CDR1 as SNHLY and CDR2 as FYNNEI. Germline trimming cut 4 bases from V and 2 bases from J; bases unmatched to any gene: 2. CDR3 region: CASSGQGENTEAFF. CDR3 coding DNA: TGTGCCAGCAGTGGACAGGGGGAAAACACTGAAGCTTTCTTT. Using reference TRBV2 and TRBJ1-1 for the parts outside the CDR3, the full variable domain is EPEVTQTPSHQVTQMGQEVILRCVPISNHLYFYWYRQILGQKVEFLVSFYNNEISEKSEIFDDQFSVERPDGSNFTLKIRSTKLEDSAMYFCASSGQGENTEAFFGQGTRLTVV.

CDR3 amino acids: CASSQVERVAGESTGELFF. CDR3 bases: TGTGCCAGCAGCCAAGTAGAGAGGGTGGCGGGAGAGAGCACCGGGGAGCTGTTTTTT. J is TRBJ2-2 and V is TRBV4-2; TRBD2 agrees at 7 bases. V shed 1 base and J 4 bases; nucleotides not matched to a gene: 15. The CDR3 is 19 residues long. The germline V gene has CDR1 LGHNA and CDR2 YNFKEQ.

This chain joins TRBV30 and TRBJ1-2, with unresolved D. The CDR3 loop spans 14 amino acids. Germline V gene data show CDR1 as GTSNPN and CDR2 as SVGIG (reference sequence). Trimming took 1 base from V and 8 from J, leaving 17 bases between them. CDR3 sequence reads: CAWSDLIRERGYTF. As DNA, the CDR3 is TGTGCCTGGAGTGATTTAATAAGGGAGAGGGGCTACACCTTC.

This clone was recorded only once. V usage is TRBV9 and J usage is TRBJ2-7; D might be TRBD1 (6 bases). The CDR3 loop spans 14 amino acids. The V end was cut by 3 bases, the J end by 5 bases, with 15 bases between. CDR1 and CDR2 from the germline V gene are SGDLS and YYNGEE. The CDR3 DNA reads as TGTGCCAGCAGCGCCCGACAGGCCGAGAACGAGCAGTACTTC. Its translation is CASSARQAENEQYF.

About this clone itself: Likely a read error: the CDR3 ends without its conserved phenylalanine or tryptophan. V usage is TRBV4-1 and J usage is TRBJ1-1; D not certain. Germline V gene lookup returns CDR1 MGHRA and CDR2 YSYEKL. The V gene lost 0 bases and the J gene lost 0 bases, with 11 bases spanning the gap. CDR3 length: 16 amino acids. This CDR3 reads CASSQDFLQMNTEAFV. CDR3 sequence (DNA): TGCGCCAGCAGCCAAGATTTTTTACAGATGAACACTGAAGCTTTCGTT.

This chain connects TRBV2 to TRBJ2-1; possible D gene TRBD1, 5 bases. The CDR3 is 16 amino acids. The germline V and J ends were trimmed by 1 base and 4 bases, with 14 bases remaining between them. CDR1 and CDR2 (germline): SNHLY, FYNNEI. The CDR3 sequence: CASSEVETASYNEQFF. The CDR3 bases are TGTGCCAGCAGTGAAGTGGAGACAGCCTCTTACAATGAGCAGTTCTTC.

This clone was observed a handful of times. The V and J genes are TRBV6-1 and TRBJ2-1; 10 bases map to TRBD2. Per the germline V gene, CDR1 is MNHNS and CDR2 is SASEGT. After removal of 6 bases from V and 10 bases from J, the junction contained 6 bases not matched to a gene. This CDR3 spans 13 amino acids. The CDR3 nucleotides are TGTGCCAGCAGGCCTAGCGGGAGTGGGGAGCAGTTCTTC. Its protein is CASRPSGSGEQFF.

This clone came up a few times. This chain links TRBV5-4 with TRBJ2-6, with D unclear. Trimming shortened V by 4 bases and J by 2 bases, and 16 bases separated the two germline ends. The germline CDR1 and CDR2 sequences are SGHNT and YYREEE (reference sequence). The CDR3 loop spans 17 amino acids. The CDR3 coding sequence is TGTGCCAGCAGCGCCGACACCTTGATAACTGGGGCCAACGTCCTGACTTTC. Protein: CASSADTLITGANVLTF.

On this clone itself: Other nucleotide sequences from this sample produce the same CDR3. CDR3 DNA sequence: TGCGCCAGCAGCCCTTGGGGACAGGCGAACACTGAAGCTTTCTTT. This encodes CASSPWGQANTEAFF. The chain carries TRBV4-1 and TRBJ1-1, with 8 bases aligning to TRBD1. CDR1 is MGHRA and CDR2 is YSYEKL in the germline V gene. The CDR3 totals 15 residues. The J segment lost 1 base and the V segment lost 4 bases, leaving 5 bases of the junction unmatched.

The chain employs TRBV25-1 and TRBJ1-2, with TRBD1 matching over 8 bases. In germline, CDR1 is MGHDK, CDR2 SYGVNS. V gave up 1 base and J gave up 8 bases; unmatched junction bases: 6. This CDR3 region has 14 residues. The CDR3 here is CASSESWTGLGYTF. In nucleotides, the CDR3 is TGTGCCAGCAGTGAATCCTGGACAGGGCTCGGCTACACCTTC.

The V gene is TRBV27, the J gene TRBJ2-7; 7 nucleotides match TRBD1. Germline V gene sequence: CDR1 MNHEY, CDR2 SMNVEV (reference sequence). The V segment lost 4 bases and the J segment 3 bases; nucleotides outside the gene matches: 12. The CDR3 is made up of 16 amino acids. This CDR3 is CASSSPPGGALYEQYF. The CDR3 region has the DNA TGTGCCAGCAGTTCCCCCCCAGGGGGAGCCCTCTACGAGCAGTACTTC.